The present entry profiles one TCR beta chain with its context. The data are from a study of shared clonotypes between healthy human individuals. Study-level information: Donors consisted of two women and a few men between 18 and 49.

Donors, without exception, were Caucasian adults residing in Nashville, Tennessee. This CDR3 spans 15 amino acids. The V and J ends lost 4 bases and 2 bases, in that order; junction bases with no gene match: 4. CDR1 is SGHRS and CDR2 is YFSETQ in the germline V gene. Every subset's genomic DNA went evenly onto several immunoSEQ plates. DNA at 200 ng, some 31,000 T cell genomes, went into sorted-subset replicate PCRs. The repertoire was sequenced with immunoSEQ multiplex PCR; TCRdb's copy has only in-frame clones and lacks some. Altogether roughly 500,000 clones are present, around 95% being singletons, with the ten largest covering approximately 0.067%.

This receptor was taken from a woman in her 30s in good health. The rearrangement joins TRBV5-1 to TRBJ2-3, with 10 bases fitting TRBD2. The sample taken for sequencing was naive CD4+ T cells sorted from blood. Subset of the sample: CD45RA+ positively selected. The chain's CDR3 is CASSIGTSDTDTQYF. CDR3 DNA: TGCGCCAGCAGCATCGGGACTAGCGACACAGATACGCAGTATTTT. The full variable domain, completed using reference TRBV5-1 and TRBJ2-3, is KAGVTQTPRYLIKTRGQQVTLSCSPISGHRSVSWYQQTPGQGLQFLFEYFSETQRNKGNFPGRFSGRQFSNSRSEMNVSTLELGDSALYLCASSIGTSDTDTQYFGPGTRLTVL.